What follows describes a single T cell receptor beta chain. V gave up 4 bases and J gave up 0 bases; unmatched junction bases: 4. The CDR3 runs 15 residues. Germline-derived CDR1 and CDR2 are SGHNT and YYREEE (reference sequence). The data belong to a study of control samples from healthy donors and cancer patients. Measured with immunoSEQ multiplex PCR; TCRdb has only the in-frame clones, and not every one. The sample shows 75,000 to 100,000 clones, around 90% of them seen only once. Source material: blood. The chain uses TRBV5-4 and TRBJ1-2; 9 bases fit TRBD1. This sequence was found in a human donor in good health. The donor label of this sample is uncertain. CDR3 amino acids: CASSGRDRANYGYTF. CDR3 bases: TGTGCCAGCAGCGGAAGGGACAGGGCTAACTATGGCTACACCTTC.